This T cell receptor beta chain was captured by sequencing in a study of cytomegalovirus exposure and HLA in healthy donors (dated by TCRdb to 2016 to 2017). The study in broad terms: According to an earlier analysis of 587 of the donors, about 180 million T cells yielded 120 million or so unique TCR beta sequences and more than 250 Gb of sequence data. The study used immunosequencing to profile the T cell repertoires of hundreds of subjects and linked those repertoires to cytomegalovirus serostatus. In a later analysis, previously published TCR beta repertoires from fewer than 750 donors were re-analyzed and high-resolution HLA genotyping was added so that TCR occurrence patterns could be studied. The number of donors typed differed by locus, with about 629-630 for A, B, C, DRB1 and DQB1, around 500 for DQA1, over 600 for DPA1, and 472 for DPB1. High-throughput TCR immunosequencing, statistical association of individual TCRs with disease status, and machine learning were combined to predict cytomegalovirus infection status. Donor age, sex, ethnicity and CMV serostatus were compiled alongside the repertoire data. In the later analysis, no new phenotypic data were used to find candidate immune exposures; instead, reliance was placed on TCR beta sequences and their occurrence across donors. An early release that covered about 600 HLA-typed donors contained about 300 gigabases of sequencing data and 80 million or so unique TCR sequences. The study was designed to test whether signatures of past pathogen exposure could be identified by cataloging public T cell receptors. An earlier analysis of around 580 of the donors used high-throughput TCR beta sequencing to judge whether each TCR beta V gene segment behaved as functional or pseudogenic. Among the roughly 400 genotyped donors, approximately 77% belonged to the genetic ancestry cluster associated with self-reported Caucasian donors. Class I and class II HLA loci were covered by the typing at four-digit resolution. A separate validation cohort of over a hundred different subjects was used in addition to the approximately 610-subject first cohort. Among around 400 genotyped donors of the cohort, an average of around 220,000 unique TCR beta nucleotide sequences was sequenced per donor, of which approximately 18% were non-productive. Genome-wide SNP genotypes for about 65% of the 666 donors were used in a later genetic analysis, which treated that subset as a discovery cohort. Four or five DR-DQ haplotypes were handled as single units for association and clustering because linkage in the cohort was strong. Every discovery cohort repertoire had been produced on one sequencing platform.

Library prep was done by the immunoSEQ multiplex PCR assay. The multiplex PCR relied on a mix of 60 forward primers for TCR Vbeta segments and 13 reverse primers for TCR Jbeta segments. The CDR3 region of rearranged TCR beta genes was amplified from genomic DNA with a multiplex PCR assay. Amplified TCR beta libraries were sequenced as 87-base-pair reads on the Illumina HiSeq System. The authors' pipeline ran thus. In a later analysis, 70 million to 95 million unique TCR beta chains were counted across the approximately 640 repertoires, and approximately 11 million of these chains were shared by at least two donors. A nearest-neighbor algorithm error-corrected the raw reads and collapsed the reads into unique sequences, merging closely related sequences to remove PCR and sequencing errors. V, D and J gene segments were assigned by aligning CDR3 sequences to IMGT reference sequences. For a sequence to be retained, a match of at least six nucleotides to both a V gene segment and a J gene segment was required. A rearrangement was called productive if the CDR3 had no stop codons and remained in frame with V and J, and every other rearrangement was called non-productive. Following IMGT convention, CDR3 was defined as the stretch from the second conserved V-encoded cysteine up to the conserved J-encoded phenylalanine. In an earlier analysis of more than 550 of the donors, sequences lacking an unambiguous match to a single V gene segment were excluded. An earlier analysis of 587 of the donors classified V segments as functional when productive rearrangements were above 56.7% and as segregating when the standard deviation between donors was above 5%. To diagnose cytomegalovirus status from the catalog of TCR beta chain sequences, a statistical classification framework was built. A later analysis assigned V and J genes by comparing TCR nucleotide sequences with IMGT/GENE-DB human TR gene sequences. The TCRdist pipeline was used in a later analysis to assign CDR3 sequences and most-parsimonious VDJ recombination scenarios. In a later analysis, each TCR beta chain was defined by its CDR3 amino acid sequence together with its V-gene family, and reads without a unique V-gene family were excluded. A later analysis removed 550 to 650 highly shared, low-generation-probability nucleotide sequences to deal with suspected cross-contamination and a sequencing artifact. In a later analysis, a clonal expansion index was calculated for each public chain from normalized within-repertoire ranks of inferred template counts. In a later analysis, generation probabilities were computed with a VDJ recombination model fitted to out-of-frame rearrangements, and the resulting probabilities were checked against IGoR. Hypergeometric tests were used in a later analysis to score TCR-TCR, TCR-HLA and TCR-CMV co-occurrence, with a repertoire-size bias correction applied to the TCR pairs. False discovery rates were estimated in a later analysis by permuting HLA or CMV assignments 20 times. A later analysis grouped co-occurring TCRs with DBSCAN, adding TCRdist sequence similarity when clustering within HLA-allele-positive subsets. Repertoires with fewer than 30,000 or more than 120,000 public chains were left out of co-occurrence clustering, as were four to six repertoires with anomalous nucleotide sharing. The immuneACCESS repertoire file appears here via TCRdb, limited to in-frame rearrangements. These files lack a portion of the clones; in checked studies, under half of the deficit traces to unresolved V genes, and the cause of the others is not known. V and J calls and clone size come straight from that table; D and trimming were deduced from the DNA. This sample holds 150,000 to 200,000 clones; roughly 75% were observed only once. Over 9% of the sample belongs to the ten largest clones.

Concerning this clone: The antigen it recognizes is unknown. No clone much larger than this one lies a single base away; base qualities are absent.

The cohort consisted of 650 to 850 healthy bone marrow donors. At the time of sampling, every cohort member was nominally healthy, though immune exposures that went unrecorded were likely present. The donor tested CMV seropositive and was one of the 289 seropositive cohort members. Every donor gave a peripheral blood sample, and the peripheral blood mononuclear cells from that sample were used for TCR beta sequencing. The Qiagen DNeasy Blood Extraction Kit was used to extract genomic DNA from the blood cell samples. What the study reported, not specific to this receptor: A further reported finding was that TCR beta sequences accurately predicted the HLA-A and HLA-B alleles for most subjects in the first cohort. The authors suggested that the approach could potentially be generalized to other disease states and immunological phenotypes. The 87-base-pair reads could not distinguish some IMGT-functional V segments, including TRBV6-2 and TRBV6-3, so those segments were excluded. A later analysis reported that several top co-occurrence clusters appeared linked to parvovirus B19, influenza, CMV and Epstein-Barr virus. Because HLA typing was missing for some donors at each locus, association tests included only the typed subset. In the study, 150 to 200 TCR beta chains were listed as associated with cytomegalovirus. Sequencing depth was assumed to be roughly uniform across donors in the presence/absence analyses, though that assumption may not hold. A later genetic analysis associated a missense DCLRE1C variant with V-gene and J-gene trimming of TCR beta chains, and an independent cohort replicated the association. Immune exposure information for the cohort was limited to CMV serostatus. An earlier analysis of 587 of the donors showed that most TCR beta V segments appeared in productive rearrangements either about 90% or about 30% of the time, which broadly matched IMGT annotations. In a later analysis, most CMV-associated TCR beta chains were found to appear HLA-restricted, with HLA associations seemingly driven largely by CMV exposure. A later genetic analysis reported fewer N-insertions in productive TCRs among donors in an Asian-associated ancestry cluster than the approximately 670-donor mean. When HLA alleles, especially DR and DQ, strongly co-occurred, TCR associations were difficult to assign to individual alleles. Correlated functional status among segregating V segments might reflect linkage disequilibrium, but an unknown experimental factor could not be ruled out. Across donors, most TCR sequences were observed very rarely, whereas some public TCRs were present in many individuals. In a later analysis, the rate of TCR association differed among HLA loci, with DRB1 alleles having the most associated TCRs and HLA-C alleles having the fewest. Three of the identified cytomegalovirus-associated TCR beta chains were confirmed in vitro to be specific for cytomegalovirus antigens. Because counts were too low, about 18 rarely observed V segments, including chromosome 9 orphons, were excluded from the earlier analysis of a few hundred of the donors. Cytomegalovirus status was reported to be diagnosed by the classifier with high specificity and sensitivity in both the original and validation cohorts. In a later analysis, some 17,000 TCR beta sequences were associated with specific HLA alleles at a false discovery rate of 0.05. In a later analysis, HLA-associated TCR beta chains showed more clonal expansion and lower generation probabilities than non-associated chains that were equally common. The cohort was sequenced for TCR beta chains only, and without alpha or paired-chain data the features that could be detected were limited. A cluster of highly shared sequence variants was judged likely to represent a technical artifact of the sequencing pipeline.

The CDR3 spans 15 residues, from the cysteine through the phenylalanine. This entry keeps only the CDR3 DNA: 45 bases, framed from base 1. Trimming takes 5 bases from V and 6 bases from J, and the germline ends sit 21 bases apart. CDR1 and CDR2 were assigned from the germline V gene as SGHRS and YFSETQ. The V and J genes are TRBV5-1 and TRBJ2-7, with a tentative D gene TRBD1 over 6 matching bases. Material: PBMCs. The clonotype was recovered from a man between 18 and 35 years old in good health and CMV-seropositive. The CDR3 in this case is CASSSYTGTSGEQYF. In nucleotide form, the sequence is TGCGCCAGCAGTTCCTACACAGGGACCTCCGGCGAGCAGTACTTC.